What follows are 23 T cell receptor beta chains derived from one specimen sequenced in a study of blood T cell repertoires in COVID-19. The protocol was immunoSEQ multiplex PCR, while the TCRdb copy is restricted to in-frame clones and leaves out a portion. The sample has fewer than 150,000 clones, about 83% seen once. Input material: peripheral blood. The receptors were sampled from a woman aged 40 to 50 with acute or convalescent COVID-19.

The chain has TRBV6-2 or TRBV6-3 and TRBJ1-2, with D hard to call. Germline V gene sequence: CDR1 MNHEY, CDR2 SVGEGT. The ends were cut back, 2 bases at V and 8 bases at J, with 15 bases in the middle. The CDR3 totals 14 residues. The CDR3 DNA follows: TGTGCCAGCAGTTACCAGGTCCGTACCTACGGCTACACCTTC. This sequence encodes CASSYQVRTYGYTF.

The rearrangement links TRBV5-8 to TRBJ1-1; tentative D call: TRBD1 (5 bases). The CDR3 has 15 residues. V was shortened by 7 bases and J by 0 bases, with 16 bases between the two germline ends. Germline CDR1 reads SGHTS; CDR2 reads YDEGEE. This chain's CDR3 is CASAWGDFMNTEAFF. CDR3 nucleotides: TGTGCCAGCGCGTGGGGGGACTTCATGAACACTGAAGCTTTCTTT.

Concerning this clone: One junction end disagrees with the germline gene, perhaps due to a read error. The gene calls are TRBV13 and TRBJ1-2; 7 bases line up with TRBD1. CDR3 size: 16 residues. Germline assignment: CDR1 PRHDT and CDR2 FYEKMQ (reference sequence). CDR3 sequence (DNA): TGTGCCAGCAGCCTAGGGGTTAGGACAGGACAGTATGGCTACACCTTC. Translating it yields CASSLGVRTGQYGYTF.

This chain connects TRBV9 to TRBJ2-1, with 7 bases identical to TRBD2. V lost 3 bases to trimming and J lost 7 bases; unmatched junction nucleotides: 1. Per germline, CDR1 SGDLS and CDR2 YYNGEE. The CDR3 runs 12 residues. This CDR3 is CASSGLANEQFF. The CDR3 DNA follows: TGTGCCAGCAGCGGACTAGCTAATGAGCAGTTCTTC.

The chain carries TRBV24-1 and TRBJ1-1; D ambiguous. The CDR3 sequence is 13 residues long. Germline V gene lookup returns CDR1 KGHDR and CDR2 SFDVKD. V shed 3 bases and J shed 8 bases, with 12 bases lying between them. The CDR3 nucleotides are TGTGCCACCAGTGATGTGCGGGGTTCCGAAGCTTTCTTT. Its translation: CATSDVRGSEAFF.

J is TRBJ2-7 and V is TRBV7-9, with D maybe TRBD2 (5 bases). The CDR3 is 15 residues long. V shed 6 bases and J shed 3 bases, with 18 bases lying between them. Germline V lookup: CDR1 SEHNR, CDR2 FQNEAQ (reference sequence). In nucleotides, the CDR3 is TGTGCCAGCAGTCACTTTGAGGGAAGAAGCTACGAGCAGTACTTC. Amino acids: CASSHFEGRSYEQYF.

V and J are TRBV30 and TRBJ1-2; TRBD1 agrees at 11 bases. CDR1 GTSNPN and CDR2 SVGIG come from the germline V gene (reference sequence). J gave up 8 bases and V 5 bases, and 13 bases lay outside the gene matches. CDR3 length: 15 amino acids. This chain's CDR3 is CAWWADGQGAGGYTF. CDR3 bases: TGTGCCTGGTGGGCCGACGGACAGGGGGCAGGAGGCTACACCTTC.

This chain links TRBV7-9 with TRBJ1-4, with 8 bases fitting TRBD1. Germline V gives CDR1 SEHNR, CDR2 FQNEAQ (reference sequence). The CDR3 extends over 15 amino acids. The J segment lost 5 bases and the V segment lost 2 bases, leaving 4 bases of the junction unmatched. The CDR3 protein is CASSLLQGANEKLFF. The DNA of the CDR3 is TGTGCCAGCAGCTTACTTCAGGGGGCAAATGAAAAACTGTTTTTT.

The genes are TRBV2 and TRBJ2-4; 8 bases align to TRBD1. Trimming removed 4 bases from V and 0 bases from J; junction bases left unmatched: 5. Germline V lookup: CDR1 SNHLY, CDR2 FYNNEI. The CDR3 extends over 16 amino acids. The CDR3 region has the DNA TGTGCCAGCAGTGGACAAGGACAGGGAGCCAAAAACATTCAGTACTTC. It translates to CASSGQGQGAKNIQYF.

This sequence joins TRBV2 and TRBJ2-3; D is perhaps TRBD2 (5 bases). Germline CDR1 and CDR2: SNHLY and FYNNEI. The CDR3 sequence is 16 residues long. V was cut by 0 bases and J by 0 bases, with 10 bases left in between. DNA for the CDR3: TGTGCCAGCAGTGAAGCGGAGGTTACTAGCACAGATACGCAGTATTTT. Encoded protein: CASSEAEVTSTDTQYF.

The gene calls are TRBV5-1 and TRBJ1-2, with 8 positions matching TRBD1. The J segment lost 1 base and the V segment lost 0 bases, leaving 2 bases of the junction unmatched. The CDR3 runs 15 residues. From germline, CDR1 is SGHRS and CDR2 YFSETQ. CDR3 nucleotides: TGCGCCAGCAGCTTGGACAGGGGGAATAACTATGGCTACACCTTC. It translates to CASSLDRGNNYGYTF.

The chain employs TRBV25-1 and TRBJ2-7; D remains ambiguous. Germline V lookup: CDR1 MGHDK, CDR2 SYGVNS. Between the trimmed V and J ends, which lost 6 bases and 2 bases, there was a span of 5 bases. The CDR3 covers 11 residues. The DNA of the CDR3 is TGTGCCAGCAGGCAGGCCTACGAGCAGTACTTC. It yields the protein CASRQAYEQYF.

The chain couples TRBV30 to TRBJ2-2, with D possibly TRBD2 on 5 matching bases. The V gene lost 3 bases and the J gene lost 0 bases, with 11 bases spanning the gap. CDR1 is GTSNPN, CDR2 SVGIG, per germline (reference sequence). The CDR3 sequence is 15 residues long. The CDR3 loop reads CAWRRVGTNTGELFF. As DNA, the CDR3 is TGTGCCTGGAGGAGGGTGGGAACGAACACCGGGGAGCTGTTTTTT.

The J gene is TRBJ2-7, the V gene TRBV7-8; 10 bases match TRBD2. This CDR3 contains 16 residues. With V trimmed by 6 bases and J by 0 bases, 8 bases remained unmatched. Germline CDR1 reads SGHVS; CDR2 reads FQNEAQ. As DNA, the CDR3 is TGTGCCAGCAGTTCCTTAGCGGGGGGTATCTCCTACGAGCAGTACTTC. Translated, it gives CASSSLAGGISYEQYF.

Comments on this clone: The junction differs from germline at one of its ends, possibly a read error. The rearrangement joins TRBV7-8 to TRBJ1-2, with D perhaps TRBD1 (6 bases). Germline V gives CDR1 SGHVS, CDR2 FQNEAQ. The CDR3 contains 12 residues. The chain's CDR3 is CASSPVAGQPYF. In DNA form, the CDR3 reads TGTGCCAGCAGCCCTGTCGCAGGACAGCCTTACTTC.

The CDR3 protein is CASSETGTGPFF. CDR3 DNA: TGCGCCAGCAGTGAGACTGGGACTGGGCCTTTCTTT. The chain employs TRBV10-2 and TRBJ1-1; maybe TRBD1 (5 bases). Per germline, CDR1 WSHSY and CDR2 SAAADI. The CDR3 runs 12 residues. The V gene lost 2 bases and the J gene lost 12 bases, with 13 bases spanning the gap.

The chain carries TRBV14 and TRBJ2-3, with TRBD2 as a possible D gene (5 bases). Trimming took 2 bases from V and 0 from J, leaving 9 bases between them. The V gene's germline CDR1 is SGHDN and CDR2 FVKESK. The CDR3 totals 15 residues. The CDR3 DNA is TGTGCCAGCAGCCAATTCCGGACTAGCACAGATACGCAGTATTTT. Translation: CASSQFRTSTDTQYF.

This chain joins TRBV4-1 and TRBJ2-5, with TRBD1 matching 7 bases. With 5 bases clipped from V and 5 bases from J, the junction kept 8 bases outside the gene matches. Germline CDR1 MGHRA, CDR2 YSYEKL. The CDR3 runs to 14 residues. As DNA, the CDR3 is TGCGCCAGCAGCTCCCCGACAGGGATCGAGACCCAGTACTTC. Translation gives CASSSPTGIETQYF.

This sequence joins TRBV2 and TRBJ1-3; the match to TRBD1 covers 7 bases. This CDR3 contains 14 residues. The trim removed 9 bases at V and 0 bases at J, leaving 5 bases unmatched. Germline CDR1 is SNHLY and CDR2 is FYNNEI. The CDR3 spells CASTTGSSGNTIYF. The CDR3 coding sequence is TGTGCCAGTACGACAGGGAGCTCTGGAAACACCATATATTTT.

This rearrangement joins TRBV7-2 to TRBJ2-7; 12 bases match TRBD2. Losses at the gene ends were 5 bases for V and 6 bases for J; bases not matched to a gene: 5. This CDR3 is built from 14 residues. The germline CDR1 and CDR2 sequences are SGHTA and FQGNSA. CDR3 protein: CASSVTSGGFEQYF. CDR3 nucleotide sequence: TGTGCCAGCAGCGTTACTAGCGGGGGGTTCGAGCAGTACTTC.

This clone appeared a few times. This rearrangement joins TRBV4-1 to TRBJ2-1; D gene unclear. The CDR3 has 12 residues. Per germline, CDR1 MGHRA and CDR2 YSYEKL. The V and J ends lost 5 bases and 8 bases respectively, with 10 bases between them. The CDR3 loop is CASSAVSDEQFF. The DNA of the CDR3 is TGCGCCAGCAGCGCTGTGTCAGATGAGCAGTTCTTC.

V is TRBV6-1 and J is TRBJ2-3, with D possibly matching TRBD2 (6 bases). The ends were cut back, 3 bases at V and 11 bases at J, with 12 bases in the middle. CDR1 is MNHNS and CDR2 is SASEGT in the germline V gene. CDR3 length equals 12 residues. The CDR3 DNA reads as TGTGCCAGCAGTGATCTGTCTAGCGTGCAGTATTTT. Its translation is CASSDLSSVQYF.

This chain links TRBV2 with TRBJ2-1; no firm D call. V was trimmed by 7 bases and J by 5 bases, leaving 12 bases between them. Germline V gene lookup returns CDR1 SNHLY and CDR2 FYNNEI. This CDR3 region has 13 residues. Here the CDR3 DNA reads TGTGCCAGCAAGCGTGCGGTTAACAATGAGCAGTTCTTC. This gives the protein CASKRAVNNEQFF.